The source of this TCR beta chain is a study of blood T cell repertoires in COVID-19. Study-level information: The analysed material was cDNA or gDNA that came from T cells, B-cell-depleted T cells, or PBMCs.

V lost 3 bases to trimming and J lost 3 bases, with 8 bases between them. The germline gives CDR1 SEHNR, CDR2 FQNEAQ (reference sequence). This CDR3 has 13 residues. Produced via immunoSEQ multiplex PCR; TCRdb's table is partial and in-frame only. The table records roughly 150,000 clones, approximately 83% of them present only once. The clonotype comes from a man aged 65 to 85 who had recovered from COVID-19. Material: peripheral blood. The chain uses TRBV7-9 and TRBJ2-5; D perhaps matches TRBD2 (6 bases). DNA for the CDR3: TGTGCCAGCAGCTTTGGAGGGGAAGAGACCCAGTACTTC. This encodes CASSFGGEETQYF.